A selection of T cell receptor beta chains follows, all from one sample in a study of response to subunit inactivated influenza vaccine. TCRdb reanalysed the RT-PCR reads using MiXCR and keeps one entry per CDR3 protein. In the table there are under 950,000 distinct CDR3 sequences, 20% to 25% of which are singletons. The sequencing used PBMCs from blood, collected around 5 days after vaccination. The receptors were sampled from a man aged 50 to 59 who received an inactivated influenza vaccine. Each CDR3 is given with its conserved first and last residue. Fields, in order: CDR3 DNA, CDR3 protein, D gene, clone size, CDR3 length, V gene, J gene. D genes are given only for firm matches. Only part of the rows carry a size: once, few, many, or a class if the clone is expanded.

TGTGCCAGCAGTTACAACGGACAGGTTGCAGATACGCAGTATTTT,CASSYNGQVADTQYF,TRBD1,-,15,TRBV6-5,TRBJ2-3
TGTGCCAGCAGCTTGCGAGCGAGGGACCCCCTTTGGGAGCAGTACTTC,CASSLRARDPLWEQYF,-,-,16,TRBV7-6,TRBJ2-7
TGCAGTGCTAGAGATCCGACGGGGGGAGCGGTCCACGAGCAGTACTTC,CSARDPTGGAVHEQYF,TRBD2,-,16,TRBV20-1,TRBJ2-7
TGTGCCAGCAGTCCGCAACGGAGTTACGGTCAGCCCCAGCATTTT,CASSPQRSYGQPQHF,-,few,15,TRBV28,TRBJ1-5
TGTGCCAGCAGCCTAGCTTTTGGATCTGGCTACACCTTC,CASSLAFGSGYTF,-,few,13,TRBV7-9,TRBJ1-2
TGTGCCAGCAGCGTAGGTCCGGTGGGTCAAGAGACCCAGTACTTC,CASSVGPVGQETQYF,-,-,15,TRBV9,TRBJ2-5
TGCAGTGCTAGAGAGCGGGGCATCGCCGGGGAGCTGTTTTTT,CSARERGIAGELFF,-,-,14,TRBV20-1,TRBJ2-2
TGTGCCATCAGGTCGACAATGAACACTGAAGCTTTCTTT,CAIRSTMNTEAFF,-,-,13,TRBV10-3,TRBJ1-1
TGTGCCTCTTACAGCCGACAGGGTAGCAACATTCAGTACTTC,CASYSRQGSNIQYF,TRBD1,-,14,TRBV28,TRBJ2-4
TGTGCCAGCAGGTCACCACGGGACAGTAACCTTAACTATGGCTACACCTTC,CASRSPRDSNLNYGYTF,TRBD1,-,17,TRBV12-3/TRBV12-4,TRBJ1-2
TGCGCCAGCAGCTTGGACGCGAACACAGATACGCAGTATTTT,CASSLDANTDTQYF,-,-,14,TRBV5-1,TRBJ2-3
TGCAGTGCTAGAGATGCGGGGGTAGGAGAAAAACTGTTTTTT,CSARDAGVGEKLFF,-,few,14,TRBV20-1,TRBJ1-4
TGCGCCAGCAGCTTGGCAGGGACTGGGGCCAACGTCCTGACTTTC,CASSLAGTGANVLTF,-,many,15,TRBV5-1,TRBJ2-6
TGTGCCAGCAGGAAAACCCTAGCGGACCAAGAGACCCAGTACTTC,CASRKTLADQETQYF,TRBD2,-,15,TRBV6-2/TRBV6-3,TRBJ2-5
TGTGCCAGCAGCTCTAGACAGGGGGCTGTATACAATGAGCAGTTCTTC,CASSSRQGAVYNEQFF,TRBD1,-,16,TRBV7-9,TRBJ2-1
TGTGCCAGCAGTTGGACAGGGGTGGGGGAGACCCAGTACTTC,CASSWTGVGETQYF,TRBD1,-,14,TRBV12-3/TRBV12-4,TRBJ2-5
TGTGCCAGCAGCTTAGGACTAGCGTGGGATACGCAGTATTTT,CASSLGLAWDTQYF,TRBD2,-,14,TRBV7-8,TRBJ2-3
TGCAGCGCACCCGGGAGTGAAAAACTGTTTTTT,CSAPGSEKLFF,-,-,11,TRBV20-1,TRBJ1-4
TGTGCCAGCAGCGTAGGCCGGGGACCAACGGACGAGCAGTACTTC,CASSVGRGPTDEQYF,-,once,15,TRBV9,TRBJ2-7
TGTGCCAGCAGTTTACTCCCCGAGGGGGGGATGGAGACCCAGTACTTC,CASSLLPEGGMETQYF,-,few,16,TRBV6-5,TRBJ2-5
TGTGCCAGCAGCAGAGCGGGGGAGTACTACAATGAGCAGTTCTTC,CASSRAGEYYNEQFF,TRBD2,-,15,TRBV6-1,TRBJ2-1
TGTGCCACCAGATCCCCACAGGGAAACATCCCCTACGAGCAGTACTTC,CATRSPQGNIPYEQYF,-,many,16,TRBV24-1,TRBJ2-7
TGTGCCAGCAGCCAAGTAGCAGGGGGAGGCGAGCAGTACTTC,CASSQVAGGGEQYF,-,-,14,TRBV14,TRBJ2-7
TGCAGTGCTAGAGAAAGAGCGGGAGGATCCTACGAGCAGTACTTC,CSARERAGGSYEQYF,TRBD2,few,15,TRBV20-1,TRBJ2-7
TGTGCCAGCAGTTTTCTAGCGGGAAAACCCGGGGAGCTGTTTTTT,CASSFLAGKPGELFF,TRBD2,-,15,TRBV27,TRBJ2-2
TGTGCCACCAGCAGAGACAGGGTCGGAGATACGCAGTATTTT,CATSRDRVGDTQYF,-,-,14,TRBV15,TRBJ2-3
TGTGCCAGCAGTCCCCGGACAGGATTGATCTCTGGAAACACCATATATTTT,CASSPRTGLISGNTIYF,TRBD1,few,17,TRBV6-1,TRBJ1-3
TGTGCCAGCAGCCAAACGCGAAGAACCTACAATGAGCAGTTCTTC,CASSQTRRTYNEQFF,-,-,15,TRBV4-2,TRBJ2-1
TGTGCTAGCAGCTTTAACAGGGGTGATGAGCAGTTCTTC,CASSFNRGDEQFF,TRBD1,many,13,TRBV7-7,TRBJ2-1
TGTGCCAGCAGTGATACCACAGATACGCAGTATTTT,CASSDTTDTQYF,-,-,12,TRBV9,TRBJ2-3
TGTGCCAGCAGTTACTCGAAGGCTAGCGGGGTGACCCAGTACTTC,CASSYSKASGVTQYF,TRBD2,few,15,TRBV6-2/TRBV6-3,TRBJ2-5
TGTGCCAGCAGTCCAAGGATGGGAGTTTCCACCGGGGAGCTGTTTTTT,CASSPRMGVSTGELFF,-,few,16,TRBV7-9,TRBJ2-2
TGTGCCATCAGAAGGGGGCCCACAGATACGCAGTATTTT,CAIRRGPTDTQYF,TRBD1,-,13,TRBV10-3,TRBJ2-3
TGTGCCAGCAGCCGACAAGCGGGCTCAGGGCAGCCCCAGCATTTT,CASSRQAGSGQPQHF,-,-,15,TRBV7-8,TRBJ1-5
TGTGCCAGCAGGACAACAGGGGGCTACGGGGAGCTGTTTTTT,CASRTTGGYGELFF,TRBD1,-,14,TRBV28,TRBJ2-2
TGTGCCAGCAGCTCGGGACAGGGGGGCGGAGAGACCCAGTACTTC,CASSSGQGGGETQYF,TRBD1,-,15,TRBV7-9,TRBJ2-5
TGTGCCACCAGTGGCCACCAAGAGACCCAGTACTTC,CATSGHQETQYF,-,few,12,TRBV24-1,TRBJ2-5
TGTGCCAGCAGCTTAGTTAGCTCGAGTCGGCAGATCTACGAGCAGTACTTC,CASSLVSSSRQIYEQYF,-,-,17,TRBV7-2,TRBJ2-7
TGTGCCAGCAGCCAAGATCGTTGGCAGTATGGCTACACCTTC,CASSQDRWQYGYTF,-,-,14,TRBV3-1,TRBJ1-2
TGCGCCAGCAGTGAGCGTTGGGCAGCTGAAGCTTTCTTT,CASSERWAAEAFF,-,-,13,TRBV10-1,TRBJ1-1
TGTGCCAGCAGTATCATCCATGAGCAGTTCTTC,CASSIIHEQFF,-,-,11,TRBV12-3/TRBV12-4,TRBJ2-1
TGTGCCAGCAGCTTAGGGGCAGTCACAGATACGCAGTATTTT,CASSLGAVTDTQYF,-,few,14,TRBV7-9,TRBJ2-3
TGCGCCAGCAGCCAAGATCTCGGGGGCGCGGGACTAGCGGGAGTCCTCTACAATGAGCAGTTCTTC,CASSQDLGGAGLAGVLYNEQFF,TRBD2,-,22,TRBV4-1,TRBJ2-1